Each of the 10 T cell receptor beta chains below was sequenced from the same sample in a study of T cells in women clearing cervical HPV infection. The method was immunoSEQ multiplex PCR; TCRdb's version includes in-frame clones alone and lacks a portion of them. The sample table includes tens of thousands of clones. Source material: blood buffy coat. The receptor source for this set is a woman between 18 and 69 years old with a cervical HPV16 infection that either progressed to CIN3+ or cleared (not recorded which).

As for this clone: The read ends 3 residues before the CDR3 terminus; that terminus is restored from the germline J gene. The V gene is TRBV6-1, the J gene TRBJ1-5, with D uncertain. The CDR3 contains 15 residues. CDR1 MNHNS and CDR2 SASEGT come from the germline V gene. The V end lost 3 bases, the J end lost 2 bases, and 11 bases lay between the germline ends. CDR3 bases read: TGTGCCAGCAGTGACACGGGGATAGGCAATCAGCCC. It is translated as CASSDTGIGNQP. The entire CDR3 is CASSDTGIGNQPQHF.

The CDR3 region is CASSTRPDYGYTF. The CDR3 bases that were read are TGTGCCAGCTCGACAAGGCCGGACTATGGC. The chain links TRBV2 to TRBJ1-2; no reliable D call. The read stops 3 residues short of the end of the CDR3; the missing end is completed from the germline J gene. CDR1 SNHLY and CDR2 FYNNEI come from the germline V gene. The ends were cut back, 8 bases at V and 3 bases at J, with 13 bases in the middle. This CDR3 is 13 amino acids long.

This clone is medium-sized by frequency. The sequenced fragment ends 3 residues before the CDR3 boundary, so the rest is inferred from the germline J gene. The J gene is TRBJ2-1, the V gene TRBV10-3, with 11 bases lining up with TRBD2. The junction had 1 base not matched to a gene; V was cut back by 2 bases and J by 4 bases. This CDR3 spans 15 amino acids. Per the germline V gene, CDR1 is ENHRY and CDR2 is SYGVKD. The CDR3 sequence: CAISEGTSGYNEQFF. Partial CDR3 DNA: TGTGCCATCAGTGAGGGGACTAGCGGTTACAATGAG.

Details on this clone: The read ends 3 residues shy of where the CDR3 ends; the end is completed using the germline J gene. J is TRBJ1-4 and V is TRBV7-9; D is perhaps TRBD1 (5 bases). V was shortened by 4 bases and J by 2 bases, with 11 bases between the two germline ends. Germline-derived CDR1 and CDR2 are SEHNR and FQNEAQ (reference sequence). The length of the CDR3 is 15 residues. The part of the CDR3 DNA that was read is TGTGCCAGCAGCTCCCGGGGGGGGACTAATGAAAAA. Protein: CASSSRGGTNEK. The full-length CDR3 reads as CASSSRGGTNEKLFF.

With regard to this clone: Sequencing ends 3 residues short of the CDR3 end; the germline J gene provides the rest. This sequence joins TRBV20-1 and TRBJ2-5, with D perhaps matching TRBD1 or TRBD2 (5 bases each). Deletions cut 0 bases from V and 2 bases from J, with 7 bases between. Germline V CDR1 and CDR2: DFQATT, SNEGSKA (reference sequence). The CDR3 is 13 residues long. The CDR3 sequence is CSARDEGQETQYF. The sequenced CDR3 bases are TGCAGTGCTAGAGACGAGGGGCAAGAGACC.

Details on this clone: The CDR3 extends 3 residues past the end of the read, so its final part is completed from the germline J gene. The chain employs TRBV19 and TRBJ2-5, with D possibly being TRBD2 (6 bases). There are 11 residues in the CDR3. Germline CDR1 reads LNHDA; CDR2 reads SQIVND (reference sequence). Between the trimmed V and J ends, which lost 10 bases and 7 bases, there was a span of 13 bases. The sequenced CDR3 bases are TGTGCCACCCGGGGGTCCGGGACC. Translation gives CATRGSGT. The full-length CDR3 reads as CATRGSGTQYF.

As regards this clone: The read ends 3 residues early relative to the CDR3; the germline J gene fills the gap. This chain joins TRBV20-1 and TRBJ2-2, with D possibly matching TRBD1 (5 bases). Per germline, CDR1 DFQATT and CDR2 SNEGSKA (reference sequence). This CDR3 has 15 amino acids. With 0 bases removed from V and 7 bases from J, the gap between germline ends came to 15 bases. The part of the CDR3 DNA that was read is TGCAGTGCTAGAGATCTCACTCCAAGGGGCGGGGAG. Its protein product is CSARDLTPRGGE. The whole CDR3 protein reads CSARDLTPRGGELFF.

About this clone: Coverage ceases 3 residues before the CDR3 finishes, and the germline J gene fills in the end. The V gene is TRBV9, the J gene TRBJ2-7; possible D gene TRBD1, 5 bases. With 2 bases removed from V and 5 bases from J, the gap between germline ends came to 11 bases. CDR1 SGDLS and CDR2 YYNGEE come from the germline V gene. CDR3 length: 13 amino acids. This CDR3 is CASSVSQGDEQYF. Incomplete CDR3 DNA: TGTGCCAGCAGCGTTAGTCAGGGTGACGAG.

Regarding this clone: Sequencing ends 3 residues short of the CDR3 end; the germline J gene provides the rest. V usage is TRBV5-6 and J usage is TRBJ2-7; D unclear. The germline V gene has CDR1 SGHDT and CDR2 YYEEEE. The CDR3 totals 15 residues. Trimming stripped 1 base from V and 1 base from J, with 12 bases between. The CDR3 sequence: CASSLRQVGSYEQYF. The DNA read from the CDR3 is TGTGCCAGCAGCTTGAGGCAGGTAGGGTCCTACGAG.

A word on this clone: The read terminates 3 residues ahead of where the CDR3 ends, so the germline J gene completes it. The chain joins TRBV5-1 to TRBJ1-4; D is unresolved. The CDR3 covers 16 residues. V lost 0 bases, J lost 7 bases, and 16 bases lay in between. Germline V gives CDR1 SGHRS, CDR2 YFSETQ. CDR3 DNA, as far as it was read: TGCGCCAGCAGCTTGGAGCCAGGCCGAGGAAGTGAAAAA. Protein product: CASSLEPGRGSEK. The complete CDR3 protein is CASSLEPGRGSEKLFF.